The next 31 T cell receptor beta chains were all read from a single sample in a study of T cell repertoires in cytomegalovirus infection. These TCRs are of unknown antigen specificity. TCRdb passed the reads through MiXCR, listing each CDR3 protein once. Among some 560,000 distinct CDR3 sequences, 35% to 50% were seen once, and the ten largest hold over 45%. The sample in question was cultured PBMCs, obtained from culture after CMV antigen stimulation. The source of these receptors is a human donor in good health (CMV status not recorded). Some clones in this sample may be carry-over from other donors' samples.

This clonotype was counted at least ten times. V and J are TRBV7-2 and TRBJ2-7, with D possibly matching TRBD2 (5 bases). Per germline, CDR1 SGHTA and CDR2 FQGNSA. The CDR3 consists of 15 residues. V shed 3 bases and J shed 4 bases, with 16 bases lying between them. CDR3 sequence reads: CASSFSAPPGYEQYF. The CDR3 DNA is TGTGCCAGCAGCTTCTCGGCGCCCCCGGGGTACGAGCAGTACTTC.

The sample holds a few counts of this clonotype. The rearrangement links TRBV4-2 to TRBJ2-3; D gene unclear. Per germline, CDR1 LGHNA and CDR2 YNFKEQ. Trimming left V 3 bases short and J 1 base short, with 11 bases between. The CDR3 runs to 15 residues. As DNA, the CDR3 is TGTGCCAGCAGCCACGTAGATACGGGCACAGATACGCAGTATTTT. Translation: CASSHVDTGTDTQYF.

This sequence joins TRBV12-3 or TRBV12-4 and TRBJ2-3, with D tentatively TRBD2 (5 bases). This CDR3 comprises 11 residues. Deletions cut 6 bases from V and 10 bases from J, with 11 bases between. CDR3 region: CASRTTGSQYF. The CDR3 nucleotides are TGTGCCAGCAGAACGACGGGGTCGCAGTATTTT.

This chain joins TRBV15 and TRBJ2-1; 8 nucleotides match TRBD2. Trimming removed 5 bases from V and 7 bases from J; junction bases left unmatched: 13. Germline CDR1 is LNHNV and CDR2 is YYDKDF (reference sequence). The CDR3 has 16 amino acids. CDR3 loop: CATSRSGTSGWNEQFF. CDR3 coding DNA: TGTGCCACCAGCCGCTCCGGGACTAGTGGTTGGAATGAGCAGTTCTTC.

The J gene is TRBJ1-6, the V gene TRBV7-2; D unresolved. The CDR3 length is 16 residues. Germline V gene lookup returns CDR1 SGHTA and CDR2 FQGNSA. V gave up 2 bases and J gave up 5 bases, with 13 bases separating them. CDR3 region: CASSLRPPRDNSPLHF. As DNA, the CDR3 is TGTGCCAGCAGCTTAAGACCGCCCCGGGATAATTCACCCCTCCACTTT.

The chain couples TRBV7-9 to TRBJ1-2; D is unresolved. The CDR3 has 12 amino acids. Trimming cost V 2 bases and J 6 bases, with 7 bases left between them. Germline V lookup: CDR1 SEHNR, CDR2 FQNEAQ (reference sequence). Here the CDR3 reads CASSLKFHGYTF. CDR3 nucleotides: TGTGCCAGCAGCTTAAAGTTCCATGGCTACACCTTC.

V is TRBV20-1 and J is TRBJ2-5; tentatively, D is TRBD1 or TRBD2 (5 bases each). The germline V and J ends were trimmed by 3 bases and 3 bases, with 11 bases remaining between them. The CDR3 has 13 residues. Germline V gene lookup returns CDR1 DFQATT and CDR2 SNEGSKA (reference sequence). In DNA form, the CDR3 reads TGCAGTGCTAGGCCCGTGGGGGAAGAGACCCAGTACTTC. Translating it yields CSARPVGEETQYF.

This clonotype turned up a few times. The gene calls are TRBV11-2 and TRBJ2-1; the D gene is possibly TRBD2 (5 bases). V dropped 1 base and J dropped 4 bases, with 11 bases sitting between them. Germline lookup yields CDR1 SGHAT and CDR2 FQNNGV. CDR3 size: 15 residues. The DNA for the CDR3 is TGTGCCAGCAGCTTAGGGTGGGAGCCTTACAATGAGCAGTTCTTC. It yields the protein CASSLGWEPYNEQFF.

This rearrangement joins TRBV20-1 to TRBJ2-1, with 9 bases lining up with TRBD2. The V gene's germline CDR1 is DFQATT and CDR2 SNEGSKA (reference sequence). The CDR3 runs to 16 residues. Trimming took 5 bases from V and 5 from J; bases not matched to a gene: 13. The CDR3 region is CSAHPPGLAWHNEQFF. The CDR3 DNA sequence: TGCAGTGCTCACCCACCGGGACTAGCTTGGCACAATGAGCAGTTCTTC.

The J gene is TRBJ2-1, the V gene TRBV6-1; 11 bases are shared with TRBD2. Per the germline V gene, CDR1 is MNHNS and CDR2 is SASEGT. V shed 7 bases and J 7 bases; nucleotides not matched to a gene: 15. This CDR3 is 17 amino acids long. The CDR3 DNA sequence: TGTGCCAGCATAAGGTCCCCCAGCCTAGCGGGAGGAAATGAGCAGTTCTTC. Amino acid sequence: CASIRSPSLAGGNEQFF.

The chain joins TRBV10-3 to TRBJ2-5; 10 bases line up with TRBD2. Germline CDR1 reads ENHRY; CDR2 reads SYGVKD. The CDR3 runs to 14 residues. V dropped 4 bases and J dropped 5; count of bases not matched to a gene: 4. The CDR3 here is CAISGLGLAETQYF. Written as DNA, the CDR3 is TGTGCCATCAGTGGTTTGGGACTAGCGGAGACCCAGTACTTC.

The V and J genes are TRBV27 and TRBJ1-3, with D unresolved. Germline V gene data show CDR1 as MNHEY and CDR2 as SMNVEV (reference sequence). The CDR3 runs to 16 residues. The V end was cut by 3 bases, the J end by 1 base, with 13 bases between. CDR3 sequence reads: CASSLNMAGSGNTIYF. Written as DNA, the CDR3 is TGTGCCAGCAGTTTGAATATGGCGGGATCTGGAAACACCATATATTTT.

V and J are TRBV7-2 and TRBJ1-1; TRBD1 is a possible D gene (5 bases). The CDR3 runs to 16 residues. V lost 5 bases and J 2 bases, leaving 18 bases between the germline ends. Germline CDR1 reads SGHTA; CDR2 reads FQGNSA. CDR3 coding DNA: TGTGCCAGCAGCCCCCTAGGGGAACAGGTAAACACTGAAGCTTTCTTT. It encodes CASSPLGEQVNTEAFF. The entire variable domain, with the rest obtained from reference TRBV7-2 and TRBJ1-1, is as follows: GAGVSQSPSNKVTEKGKDVELRCDPISGHTALYWYRQSLGQGLEFLIYFQGNSAPDKSGLPSDRFSAERTGGSVSTLTIQRTQQEDSAVYLCASSPLGEQVNTEAFFGQGTRLTVV.

The J gene is TRBJ2-1, the V gene TRBV7-6; 7 nucleotides line up with TRBD1. CDR3 length: 13 amino acids. Germline V gene lookup returns CDR1 SGHVS and CDR2 FNYEAQ. Trimming took 6 bases from V and 8 from J; bases not matched to a gene: 7. The CDR3 region is CASSPDRVHEQFF. CDR3 nucleotides: TGTGCCAGCAGTCCCGACAGGGTCCATGAGCAGTTCTTC.

The chain uses TRBV7-9 and TRBJ1-3, with D uncertain. CDR1 and CDR2 from the germline V gene are SEHNR and FQNEAQ (reference sequence). Trimming removed 4 bases at V and 1 base at J, with 8 bases between. The CDR3 extends over 14 amino acids. The CDR3: CASSSQASGNTIYF. CDR3 bases: TGTGCCAGCAGCTCTCAGGCGTCTGGAAACACCATATATTTT.

This clonotype was detected ten times or more. The rearrangement joins TRBV7-2 to TRBJ2-7; D gene ambiguous. The CDR3 extends over 11 amino acids. Per germline, CDR1 SGHTA and CDR2 FQGNSA. Deletions cut 3 bases from V and 6 bases from J, with 6 bases between. The DNA of the CDR3 is TGTGCCAGCAGCTTTCATCTCGAGCAGTACTTC. Amino acid sequence: CASSFHLEQYF.

V usage is TRBV27 and J usage is TRBJ1-1, with D possibly TRBD1 on 6 matching bases. The length of the CDR3 is 11 residues. CDR1 and CDR2 from the germline V gene are MNHEY and SMNVEV (reference sequence). V was pared by 9 bases and J by 5 bases, with 10 bases between. The CDR3 is CASFQGTEAFF. The DNA for the CDR3 is TGTGCCAGTTTTCAGGGGACTGAAGCTTTCTTT.

This sequence joins TRBV10-2 and TRBJ2-7; 12 positions agree with TRBD2. The CDR3 runs to 14 residues. CDR1 and CDR2 from the germline V gene are WSHSY and SAAADI. V lost 4 bases to trimming and J lost 4 bases; unmatched junction nucleotides: 2. Here the CDR3 DNA reads TGCGCCAGCAGTGGACTAGCGGGAGAGTACGAGCAGTACTTC. Its protein is CASSGLAGEYEQYF.

The gene calls are TRBV2 and TRBJ1-2; unclear D gene. Looked up from germline, CDR1 is SNHLY and CDR2 is FYNNEI. CDR3 length: 14 residues. Trimming removed 4 bases from V and 0 bases from J, with 9 bases in between. The CDR3 sequence is CASSATTANYGYTF. The DNA for the CDR3 is TGTGCCAGCAGTGCAACGACGGCTAACTATGGCTACACCTTC.

V gene TRBV7-2 combines with J gene TRBJ1-5; TRBD1 is a possible D gene (6 bases). This CDR3 contains 17 residues. The germline V and J ends were trimmed by 5 bases and 2 bases, with 19 bases remaining between them. CDR1 and CDR2 from the germline V gene are SGHTA and FQGNSA. As DNA, the CDR3 is TGTGCCAGCAGCCAACGTCAGGGGAGGGAGGGCAATCAGCCCCAGCATTTT. Its translation: CASSQRQGREGNQPQHF.

The V gene is TRBV29-1, the J gene TRBJ1-5, with D unresolved. From germline, CDR1 is SQVTM and CDR2 ANQGSEA. The CDR3 loop spans 14 amino acids. Trimming left V 4 bases short and J 2 bases short, with 12 bases between. The CDR3 DNA sequence: TGCAGCGTTGTTTGGGGTAGTGGCAATCAGCCCCAGCATTTT. Translated: CSVVWGSGNQPQHF.

This clonotype was recorded a few times. The chain is built from TRBV6-6 and TRBJ2-2; D might be TRBD2 (6 bases). The CDR3 covers 16 residues. Trimming removed 0 bases at V and 6 bases at J, with 14 bases between. Germline V gives CDR1 MNHNY, CDR2 SVGAGI (reference sequence). The CDR3 protein is CASSYSTDYYSGELFF. DNA of the CDR3: TGTGCCAGCAGTTACTCGACGGACTATTATTCCGGGGAGCTGTTTTTT.

This clonotype showed up just a few times. The CDR3 loop is CASSLKGTDTQYF. The CDR3 coding sequence is TGTGCCAGCAGCCTCAAAGGCACAGATACGCAGTATTTT. The J gene is TRBJ2-3, the V gene TRBV27; D gene ambiguous. CDR1 and CDR2 (germline): MNHEY, SMNVEV (reference sequence). V lost 6 bases and J lost 1, with 8 bases in between. There are 13 residues in the CDR3.

The chain joins TRBV19 to TRBJ2-3, with D uncertain. V lost 5 bases to trimming and J lost 2 bases, with 11 bases between them. In germline, CDR1 is LNHDA, CDR2 SQIVND (reference sequence). The CDR3 consists of 14 residues. The CDR3 nucleotides read TGTGCCAGTAGTCCGTCGACCTACACAGATACGCAGTATTTT. Amino acids: CASSPSTYTDTQYF.

This clonotype was seen a handful of times. The CDR3 DNA reads as TGTGCCAGCAGCTCCCTCGGTGGGACAGAGAGGGGCACAGATACGCAGTATTTT. As protein: CASSSLGGTERGTDTQYF. The J gene is TRBJ2-3, the V gene TRBV7-8, with TRBD1 matching over 7 bases. Per germline, CDR1 SGHVS and CDR2 FQNEAQ. With V trimmed by 4 bases and J by 1 base, 14 bases remained unmatched. CDR3 length: 18 residues.

This clonotype has at least ten counts. CDR3 loop: CASSPGGLRYGYTF. CDR3 nucleotide sequence: TGCGCCAGCAGCCCAGGGGGCTTGCGCTATGGCTACACCTTC. The V and J genes are TRBV4-1 and TRBJ1-2, with 8 bases identical to TRBD1. The CDR3 covers 14 residues. V lost 4 bases and J lost 4; bases outside the gene matches: 5. CDR1 MGHRA and CDR2 YSYEKL come from the germline V gene.

The V gene is TRBV7-8, the J gene TRBJ2-2; maybe TRBD2 (5 bases). Deletions cut 5 bases from V and 8 bases from J, with 18 bases between. Germline CDR1 is SGHVS and CDR2 is FQNEAQ. The length of the CDR3 is 15 residues. CDR3 sequence: CASSPSPGVYGELFF. The CDR3 nucleotides read TGTGCCAGCAGCCCAAGTCCCGGGGTTTATGGGGAGCTGTTTTTT.

This clonotype appeared once. The chain carries TRBV6-2 or TRBV6-3 and TRBJ2-3; 9 bases align to TRBD2. CDR3 length: 17 residues. The V gene's germline CDR1 is MNHEY and CDR2 SVGEGT. V gave up 4 bases and J gave up 4 bases; unmatched junction bases: 12. The CDR3 sequence: CASSSPTSGLIPDTQYF. DNA of the CDR3: TGTGCCAGCAGTTCCCCGACTAGCGGATTGATCCCAGATACGCAGTATTTT.

This rearrangement joins TRBV4-3 to TRBJ2-3, with D maybe TRBD2 (5 bases). This CDR3 spans 16 amino acids. Germline loops: CDR1 LGHNA, CDR2 YSLEER. Trimming took off 0 bases at V and 0 bases at J, with 10 bases between the two ends. The CDR3 sequence: CASSQEGRASTDTQYF. The CDR3 coding sequence is TGCGCCAGCAGCCAAGAAGGGAGAGCTAGCACAGATACGCAGTATTTT.

The chain couples TRBV29-1 to TRBJ2-5; 10 positions agree with TRBD1. There are 12 residues in the CDR3. Germline CDR1 reads SQVTM; CDR2 reads ANQGSEA. The V and J ends lost 7 bases and 2 bases, in that order; junction bases with no gene match: 1. CDR3 coding DNA: TGCAGCGGGGGACAGGGGCAAGAGACCCAGTACTTC. It specifies CSGGQGQETQYF.

The chain couples TRBV7-8 to TRBJ2-3; tentative D call: TRBD2 (7 bases). Trimming removed 4 bases from V and 4 bases from J, with 15 bases in between. In germline, CDR1 is SGHVS, CDR2 FQNEAQ. There are 15 residues in the CDR3. CDR3 protein: CASSSRGAKPDTQYF. CDR3 nucleotides: TGTGCCAGCAGCTCTCGGGGGGCAAAACCAGATACGCAGTATTTT.